This T cell receptor beta chain was observed in a study of shared clonotypes between healthy human individuals. Regarding this clone: Its antigen is unidentified.

TCRdb keeps only in-frame clones here, not all; method: immunoSEQ multiplex PCR. The table includes 2 million to 2.5 million clones, less than 95% detected once. Germline V lookup: CDR1 SEHNR, CDR2 FQNEAQ (reference sequence). There are 15 residues in the CDR3. Trimming cost V 5 bases and J 3 bases; bases outside gene matches: 6. Naive CD8 cells comprised CD45RO-negative, CCR7-positively selected cells, excluding terminally differentiated effector memory CD45RA+ cells. Whole-study results and caveats: For naive CD4 cells, roughly 5% of clonotypes were shared across a handful of donors.

Specimen: naive CD8+ T cells sorted from blood. The TCR comes from a man aged 18 to 35 in good health. The chain couples TRBV7-9 to TRBJ2-3, with 9 positions matching TRBD1. CDR3: CASSAGQGVTDTQYF. Here the CDR3 DNA reads TGTGCCAGCAGCGCGGGACAGGGCGTGACAGATACGCAGTATTTT.